This is a list of T cell receptor beta chains from one sample in a study of identical twins. TCRdb ran MiXCR on the 5' RACE reads and lists one entry per CDR3 protein. The sample carries 420,000 or so distinct CDR3 sequences, 18% recorded once. The sequencing sample was made of naive T cells sorted from blood. These receptors originate from a man aged 45 to 65 in good health. Both conserved end residues are part of each CDR3. D genes are given only for firm matches. Only part of the rows carry a size: once, few, many, or a class if the clone is expanded.

v_gene: TRBV7-6; j_gene: TRBJ1-2; len: 11; d_gene: .; abundance: .; CDR3aa: CASSMGDGYTF; CDR3nt: TGTGCCAGCAGCATGGGGGATGGCTACACCTTC
v_gene: TRBV12-3/TRBV12-4; j_gene: TRBJ1-3; len: 15; d_gene: TRBD1; abundance: few; CDR3aa: CASRTTGFGGNTIYF; CDR3nt: TGTGCCAGCAGGACGACAGGGTTCGGTGGAAACACCATATATTTT
v_gene: TRBV6-2/TRBV6-3; j_gene: TRBJ1-6; len: 17; d_gene: .; abundance: many; CDR3aa: CASSSGLAGRYNSPLHF; CDR3nt: TGTGCCAGCAGCTCCGGGCTTGCGGGACGCTATAATTCACCCCTCCACTTT
v_gene: TRBV20-1; j_gene: TRBJ1-1; len: 15; d_gene: .; abundance: many; CDR3aa: CSARDKEGLGTEAFF; CDR3nt: TGCAGTGCTAGAGATAAGGAGGGATTGGGCACTGAAGCTTTCTTT
v_gene: TRBV10-1; j_gene: TRBJ2-1; len: 15; d_gene: .; abundance: few; CDR3aa: CASSKGGGPYNEQFF; CDR3nt: TGCGCCAGCAGTAAGGGAGGGGGGCCCTACAATGAGCAGTTCTTC
v_gene: TRBV4-1; j_gene: TRBJ1-5; len: 14; d_gene: .; abundance: many; CDR3aa: CASSPRPSNQPQHF; CDR3nt: TGCGCCAGCAGCCCCCGACCGAGCAATCAGCCCCAGCATTTT
v_gene: TRBV5-1; j_gene: TRBJ2-7; len: 15; d_gene: TRBD1; abundance: many; CDR3aa: CASSAAGTGSHEQYF; CDR3nt: TGCGCCAGCAGCGCGGCCGGGACAGGGAGCCACGAGCAGTACTTC
v_gene: TRBV20-1; j_gene: TRBJ2-3; len: 16; d_gene: .; abundance: few; CDR3aa: CSARGNGGHSTDTQYF; CDR3nt: TGCAGTGCTAGAGGGAACGGGGGGCATAGCACAGATACGCAGTATTTT
v_gene: TRBV5-1; j_gene: TRBJ1-4; len: 14; d_gene: .; abundance: few; CDR3aa: CASSLGRPPEKLFF; CDR3nt: TGCGCCAGCAGCTTGGGAAGACCGCCTGAAAAACTGTTTTTT
v_gene: TRBV11-2; j_gene: TRBJ2-1; len: 16; d_gene: .; abundance: few; CDR3aa: CASSLKLTGGWNEQFF; CDR3nt: TGTGCCAGCAGCTTAAAATTAACAGGAGGTTGGAATGAGCAGTTCTTC
v_gene: TRBV29-1; j_gene: TRBJ1-1; len: 12; d_gene: .; abundance: .; CDR3aa: CSVVFTNTEAFF; CDR3nt: TGCAGCGTTGTCTTCACGAACACTGAAGCTTTCTTT
v_gene: TRBV7-3; j_gene: TRBJ2-1; len: 15; d_gene: TRBD2; abundance: many; CDR3aa: CASSLGASGYNEQFF; CDR3nt: TGTGCCAGCAGCTTAGGGGCTAGCGGCTACAATGAGCAGTTCTTC
v_gene: TRBV10-3; j_gene: TRBJ2-1; len: 16; d_gene: .; abundance: few; CDR3aa: CAISEAGFSSYNEQFF; CDR3nt: TGTGCCATCAGTGAAGCAGGGTTCAGCTCCTACAATGAGCAGTTCTTC
v_gene: TRBV28; j_gene: TRBJ1-1; len: 12; d_gene: .; abundance: .; CDR3aa: CASSSRLTEAFF; CDR3nt: TGTGCCAGCAGTTCACGCCTCACTGAAGCTTTCTTT
v_gene: TRBV20-1; j_gene: TRBJ2-7; len: 11; d_gene: .; abundance: many; CDR3aa: CSARLTSEQYF; CDR3nt: TGCAGTGCTAGGCTCACTAGCGAGCAGTACTTC
v_gene: TRBV5-1; j_gene: TRBJ2-1; len: 15; d_gene: TRBD2; abundance: .; CDR3aa: CASSSSGTTYNEQFF; CDR3nt: TGCGCCAGCAGCTCAAGCGGGACCACCTACAATGAGCAGTTCTTC
v_gene: TRBV10-3; j_gene: TRBJ2-6; len: 17; d_gene: .; abundance: .; CDR3aa: CAISESRWGAGANVLTF; CDR3nt: TGTGCCATCAGTGAGTCGAGGTGGGGGGCCGGGGCCAACGTCCTGACTTTC
v_gene: TRBV7-2; j_gene: TRBJ2-5; len: 16; d_gene: .; abundance: .; CDR3aa: CASSLLSEGGQETQYF; CDR3nt: TGTGCCAGCAGCTTGCTTTCCGAGGGAGGCCAAGAGACCCAGTACTTC
v_gene: TRBV15; j_gene: TRBJ2-1; len: 15; d_gene: TRBD2; abundance: .; CDR3aa: CATSRTGGTSYEQFF; CDR3nt: TGTGCCACCAGCAGAACTGGTGGGACTAGCTATGAGCAGTTCTTC
v_gene: TRBV20-1; j_gene: TRBJ2-1; len: 15; d_gene: .; abundance: few; CDR3aa: CSARADPSSYNEQFF; CDR3nt: TGCAGTGCAAGGGCGGATCCGAGCTCCTACAATGAGCAGTTCTTC
v_gene: TRBV2; j_gene: TRBJ1-1; len: 15; d_gene: TRBD1; abundance: many; CDR3aa: CASISADRPFTEAFF; CDR3nt: TGTGCCAGCATTAGCGCGGACAGGCCTTTTACTGAAGCTTTCTTT
v_gene: TRBV24-1; j_gene: TRBJ2-3; len: 15; d_gene: .; abundance: .; CDR3aa: CATSDFTGTGYTQYF; CDR3nt: TGTGCCACCAGTGATTTTACAGGGACGGGATATACGCAGTATTTT
v_gene: TRBV29-1; j_gene: TRBJ2-7; len: 15; d_gene: .; abundance: few; CDR3aa: CSVGSTTRGRYEQYF; CDR3nt: TGCAGCGTTGGTAGCACAACTCGAGGGCGGTACGAGCAGTACTTC
v_gene: TRBV20-1; j_gene: TRBJ1-2; len: 13; d_gene: TRBD1; abundance: .; CDR3aa: CSARGQGSYGYTF; CDR3nt: TGCAGTGCTAGGGGACAGGGCTCCTATGGCTACACCTTC
v_gene: TRBV29-1; j_gene: TRBJ2-7; len: 14; d_gene: .; abundance: many; CDR3aa: CSVSGTESSYEQYF; CDR3nt: TGCAGCGTTTCCGGGACGGAGAGCTCCTACGAGCAGTACTTC
v_gene: TRBV20-1; j_gene: TRBJ1-5; len: 15; d_gene: TRBD1; abundance: many; CDR3aa: CSAITGTGYNQPQHF; CDR3nt: TGCAGTGCCATCACCGGGACAGGGTACAATCAGCCCCAGCATTTT
v_gene: TRBV12-3/TRBV12-4; j_gene: TRBJ2-2; len: 12; d_gene: .; abundance: .; CDR3aa: CASSLWLGELFF; CDR3nt: TGTGCCAGCAGTTTATGGCTAGGGGAGCTGTTTTTT
v_gene: TRBV7-9; j_gene: TRBJ2-3; len: 16; d_gene: .; abundance: few; CDR3aa: CASSLEWETSTDTQYF; CDR3nt: TGTGCCAGCAGCTTAGAGTGGGAAACTAGCACAGATACGCAGTATTTT
v_gene: TRBV27; j_gene: TRBJ2-7; len: 14; d_gene: TRBD2; abundance: many; CDR3aa: CASSLQRGTYEQYF; CDR3nt: TGTGCCAGCAGTTTACAGCGGGGAACCTACGAGCAGTACTTC
v_gene: TRBV10-3; j_gene: TRBJ1-5; len: 14; d_gene: TRBD1; abundance: .; CDR3aa: CAISSDRGEQPQHF; CDR3nt: TGTGCCATCAGCTCGGACAGGGGCGAGCAGCCCCAGCATTTT
v_gene: TRBV7-9; j_gene: TRBJ1-1; len: 15; d_gene: TRBD1; abundance: few; CDR3aa: CASSPGGIMNTEAFF; CDR3nt: TGTGCCAGCAGCCCAGGGGGGATCATGAACACTGAAGCTTTCTTT
v_gene: TRBV12-3/TRBV12-4; j_gene: TRBJ2-2; len: 14; d_gene: .; abundance: few; CDR3aa: CASSLNQGTGELFF; CDR3nt: TGTGCCAGCAGTTTAAATCAAGGAACCGGGGAGCTGTTTTTT
v_gene: TRBV3-1; j_gene: TRBJ2-7; len: 16; d_gene: TRBD2; abundance: .; CDR3aa: CASSQVGTSGRSEQYF; CDR3nt: TGTGCCAGCAGCCAAGTCGGGACTAGCGGGAGGAGCGAGCAGTACTTC
v_gene: TRBV9; j_gene: TRBJ2-5; len: 12; d_gene: .; abundance: few; CDR3aa: CASSVVDETQYF; CDR3nt: TGTGCCAGCAGCGTAGTCGATGAGACCCAGTACTTC
v_gene: TRBV29-1; j_gene: TRBJ1-2; len: 13; d_gene: TRBD1; abundance: few; CDR3aa: CSVQTGLDYGYTF; CDR3nt: TGCAGCGTTCAGACAGGGTTAGACTATGGCTACACCTTC
v_gene: TRBV6-1; j_gene: TRBJ2-7; len: 15; d_gene: .; abundance: few; CDR3aa: CASSEDDGGASEQYF; CDR3nt: TGTGCCAGCAGTGAAGACGATGGGGGAGCGTCCGAGCAGTACTTC
v_gene: TRBV30; j_gene: TRBJ2-1; len: 16; d_gene: TRBD2; abundance: .; CDR3aa: CAWSIIAGVASNEQFF; CDR3nt: TGTGCCTGGTCCATCATAGCGGGAGTTGCGTCCAATGAGCAGTTCTTC
v_gene: TRBV9; j_gene: TRBJ2-3; len: 14; d_gene: TRBD2; abundance: .; CDR3aa: CASSVAGGSDTQYF; CDR3nt: TGTGCCAGCAGCGTAGCGGGAGGGTCCGATACGCAGTATTTT
v_gene: TRBV28; j_gene: TRBJ2-5; len: 14; d_gene: TRBD1; abundance: many; CDR3aa: CASRIRTGRETQYF; CDR3nt: TGTGCCAGCAGGATCCGGACAGGGAGGGAGACCCAGTACTTC
v_gene: TRBV11-2; j_gene: TRBJ2-3; len: 18; d_gene: TRBD2; abundance: many; CDR3aa: CASRDGLRLAGTKWEQYF; CDR3nt: TGTGCCAGCAGAGACGGACTGAGGCTAGCGGGGACCAAGTGGGAGCAGTATTTT
v_gene: TRBV21-1; j_gene: TRBJ2-2; len: 18; d_gene: .; abundance: .; CDR3aa: CASSKVGCRTGMAGELFF; CDR3nt: TGTGCCAGCAGCAAAGTAGGGTGTCGGACAGGGATGGCCGGGGAGCTGTTTTTT
v_gene: TRBV6-1; j_gene: TRBJ2-7; len: 15; d_gene: TRBD1; abundance: .; CDR3aa: CASSPRDRGLYEQYF; CDR3nt: TGTGCCAGCAGTCCCCGGGACAGGGGGCTTTACGAGCAGTACTTC
v_gene: TRBV2; j_gene: TRBJ2-3; len: 15; d_gene: .; abundance: .; CDR3aa: CASPKSGRYTDTQYF; CDR3nt: TGTGCCAGCCCTAAAAGCGGTCGCTACACAGATACGCAGTATTTT
v_gene: TRBV20-1; j_gene: TRBJ2-7; len: 18; d_gene: .; abundance: .; CDR3aa: CSARSLLTERVIPYEQYF; CDR3nt: TGCAGTGCTAGATCCCTACTCACCGAGAGGGTGATCCCCTACGAGCAGTACTTC
v_gene: TRBV11-2; j_gene: TRBJ1-1; len: 14; d_gene: .; abundance: once; CDR3aa: CASSLVRLRSEAFF; CDR3nt: TGTGCCAGCAGCTTAGTAAGATTGCGGAGTGAAGCTTTCTTT
v_gene: TRBV6-2/TRBV6-3; j_gene: TRBJ2-1; len: 16; d_gene: .; abundance: many; CDR3aa: CASSSLGQPSYNEQFF; CDR3nt: TGTGCCAGCAGTAGCCTCGGACAGCCCTCCTACAATGAGCAGTTCTTC
v_gene: TRBV5-1; j_gene: TRBJ1-2; len: 14; d_gene: .; abundance: few; CDR3aa: CASSLVQGDYGYTF; CDR3nt: TGCGCCAGCAGCTTGGTACAGGGAGACTATGGCTACACCTTC
v_gene: TRBV28; j_gene: TRBJ2-3; len: 19; d_gene: TRBD2; abundance: .; CDR3aa: CASSLLGLAGGSPADTQYF; CDR3nt: TGTGCCAGCAGTTTATTGGGACTAGCGGGGGGATCTCCGGCAGATACGCAGTATTTT
v_gene: TRBV9; j_gene: TRBJ2-1; len: 15; d_gene: TRBD2; abundance: many; CDR3aa: CASSVGGRAGNEQFF; CDR3nt: TGTGCCAGCAGCGTGGGCGGGAGGGCCGGCAATGAGCAGTTCTTC
v_gene: TRBV20-1; j_gene: TRBJ2-5; len: 19; d_gene: TRBD2; abundance: many; CDR3aa: CSARDRGLAGGSYQETQYF; CDR3nt: TGCAGTGCTAGAGATCGGGGACTAGCGGGGGGTTCGTACCAAGAGACCCAGTACTTC
v_gene: TRBV6-2/TRBV6-3; j_gene: TRBJ2-7; len: 14; d_gene: TRBD2; abundance: many; CDR3aa: CASTRSGGSYEQYF; CDR3nt: TGTGCCAGCACTAGATCGGGGGGCTCCTACGAGCAGTACTTC
v_gene: TRBV7-7; j_gene: TRBJ2-1; len: 16; d_gene: .; abundance: many; CDR3aa: CASSLSWGASYNEQFF; CDR3nt: TGTGCCAGCAGCTTATCGTGGGGCGCCAGCTACAATGAGCAGTTCTTC
v_gene: TRBV5-1; j_gene: TRBJ2-1; len: 17; d_gene: TRBD2; abundance: few; CDR3aa: CASSLVPSGGPYNEQFF; CDR3nt: TGCGCCAGCAGCTTGGTACCCAGCGGGGGCCCCTACAATGAGCAGTTCTTC
v_gene: TRBV11-2; j_gene: TRBJ1-3; len: 10; d_gene: .; abundance: few; CDR3aa: CASSSHSIYF; CDR3nt: TGTGCCAGCAGCTCTCATAGCATATATTTT
v_gene: TRBV7-2; j_gene: TRBJ1-1; len: 15; d_gene: .; abundance: few; CDR3aa: CASSFPERGYTEAFF; CDR3nt: TGTGCCAGCAGCTTTCCCGAGAGGGGGTACACTGAAGCTTTCTTT
v_gene: TRBV12-3/TRBV12-4; j_gene: TRBJ2-1; len: 15; d_gene: TRBD2; abundance: .; CDR3aa: CASSILAGAFDEQFF; CDR3nt: TGTGCCAGCAGTATACTAGCGGGGGCTTTCGATGAGCAGTTCTTC
v_gene: TRBV20-1; j_gene: TRBJ2-1; len: 16; d_gene: TRBD1; abundance: many; CDR3aa: CSAYRGTGSRINEQFF; CDR3nt: TGCAGTGCCTACAGGGGGACAGGATCAAGGATCAATGAGCAGTTCTTC